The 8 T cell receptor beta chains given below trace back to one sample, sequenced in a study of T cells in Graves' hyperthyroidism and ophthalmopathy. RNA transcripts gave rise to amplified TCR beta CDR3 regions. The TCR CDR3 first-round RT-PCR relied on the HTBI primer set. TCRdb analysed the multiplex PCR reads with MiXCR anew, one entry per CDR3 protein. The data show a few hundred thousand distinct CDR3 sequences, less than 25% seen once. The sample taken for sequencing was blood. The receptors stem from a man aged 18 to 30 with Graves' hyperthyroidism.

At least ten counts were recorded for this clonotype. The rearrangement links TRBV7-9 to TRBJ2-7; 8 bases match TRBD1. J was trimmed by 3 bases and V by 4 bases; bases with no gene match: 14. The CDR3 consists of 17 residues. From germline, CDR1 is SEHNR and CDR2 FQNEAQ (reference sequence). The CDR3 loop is CASSSSPGQGTVYEQYF. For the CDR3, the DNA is TGTGCCAGCAGCTCCTCACCTGGACAGGGTACTGTCTACGAGCAGTACTTC.

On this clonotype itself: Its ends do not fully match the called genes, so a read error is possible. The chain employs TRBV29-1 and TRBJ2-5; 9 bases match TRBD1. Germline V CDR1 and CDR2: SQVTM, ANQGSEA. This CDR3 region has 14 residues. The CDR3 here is CSVERDRAQQTQYF. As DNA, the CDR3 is TGCAGCGTTGAGCGGGACAGGGCCCAACAGACCCAGTACTTC. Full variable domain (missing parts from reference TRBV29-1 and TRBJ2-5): SAVISQKPSRDICQRGTSLTIQCQVDSQVTMMFWYRQQPGQSLTLIATANQGSEATYESGFVIDKFPISRPNLTFSTLTVSNMSPEDSSIYLCSVERDRAQQTQYFGPGTRLLVL.

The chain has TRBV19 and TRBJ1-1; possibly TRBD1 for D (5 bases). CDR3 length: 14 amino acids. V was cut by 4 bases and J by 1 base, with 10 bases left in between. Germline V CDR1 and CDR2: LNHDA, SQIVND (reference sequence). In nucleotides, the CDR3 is TGTGCCAGTAGTAGCGGACATTCGAACACTGAAGCTTTCTTT. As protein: CASSSGHSNTEAFF.

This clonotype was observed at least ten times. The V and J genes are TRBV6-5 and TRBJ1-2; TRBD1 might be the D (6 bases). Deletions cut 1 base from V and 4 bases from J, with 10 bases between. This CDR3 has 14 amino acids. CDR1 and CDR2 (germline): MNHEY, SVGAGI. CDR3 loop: CASSYFRGPYGYTF. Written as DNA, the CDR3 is TGTGCCAGCAGTTACTTCAGGGGTCCCTATGGCTACACCTTC.

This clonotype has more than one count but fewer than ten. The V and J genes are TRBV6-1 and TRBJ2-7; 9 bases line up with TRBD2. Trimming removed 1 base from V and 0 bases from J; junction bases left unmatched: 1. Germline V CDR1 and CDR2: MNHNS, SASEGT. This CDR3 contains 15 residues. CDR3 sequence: CASSEGSGGSYEQYF. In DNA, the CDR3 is TGTGCCAGCAGTGAAGGTAGCGGGGGCTCCTACGAGCAGTACTTC.

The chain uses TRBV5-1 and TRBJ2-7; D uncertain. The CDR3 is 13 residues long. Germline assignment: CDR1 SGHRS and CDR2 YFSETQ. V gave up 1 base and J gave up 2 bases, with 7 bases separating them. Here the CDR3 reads CASSLSTTYEQYF. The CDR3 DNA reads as TGCGCCAGCAGCTTGTCCACGACCTACGAGCAGTACTTC.

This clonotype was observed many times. CDR3 nucleotide sequence: TGTGCCAGCAGTGTGGAACAGGGGAAATACGAGCAGTACTTC. Encoded protein: CASSVEQGKYEQYF. This sequence joins TRBV2 and TRBJ2-7; 7 nucleotides align to TRBD1. The junction had 7 bases not matched to a gene; V was cut back by 4 bases and J by 4 bases. CDR1 is SNHLY and CDR2 is FYNNEI in the germline V gene. This CDR3 region has 14 residues. Together with reference TRBV2 and TRBJ2-7, the CDR3 gives the full variable domain: EPEVTQTPSHQVTQMGQEVILRCVPISNHLYFYWYRQILGQKVEFLVSFYNNEISEKSEIFDDQFSVERPDGSNFTLKIRSTKLEDSAMYFCASSVEQGKYEQYFGPGTRLTVT.

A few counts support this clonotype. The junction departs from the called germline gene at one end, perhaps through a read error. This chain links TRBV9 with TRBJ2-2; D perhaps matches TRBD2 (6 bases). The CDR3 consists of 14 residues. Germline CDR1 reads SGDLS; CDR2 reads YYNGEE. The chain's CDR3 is CASGRPHNPGELLF. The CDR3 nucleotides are TGTGCCAGCGGGAGGCCACACAACCCCGGGGAGCTGCTTTTT. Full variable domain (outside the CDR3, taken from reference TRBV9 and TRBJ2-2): DSGVTQTPKHLITATGQRVTLRCSPRSGDLSVYWYQQSLDQGLQFLIQYYNGEERAKGNILERFSAQQFPDLHSELNLSSLELGDSALYFCASGRPHNPGELLFGEGSRLTVL.